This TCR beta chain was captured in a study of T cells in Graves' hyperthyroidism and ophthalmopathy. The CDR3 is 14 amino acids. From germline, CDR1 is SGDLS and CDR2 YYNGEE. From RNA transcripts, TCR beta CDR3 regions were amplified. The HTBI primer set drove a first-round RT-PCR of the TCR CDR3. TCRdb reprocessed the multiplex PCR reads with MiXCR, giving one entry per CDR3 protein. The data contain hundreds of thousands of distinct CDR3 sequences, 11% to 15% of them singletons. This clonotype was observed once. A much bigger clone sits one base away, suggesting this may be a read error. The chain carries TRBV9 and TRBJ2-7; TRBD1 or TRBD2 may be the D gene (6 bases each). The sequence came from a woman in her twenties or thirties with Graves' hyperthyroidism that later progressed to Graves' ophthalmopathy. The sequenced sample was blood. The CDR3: CAGSVTGAEDEQYF. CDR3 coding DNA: TGTGCCGGCAGCGTAACGGGGGCTGAGGACGAGCAGTACTTC.